This TCR beta chain was documented in a study of T cells after yellow fever vaccination (dated by TCRdb to the late 2010s). At the level of the whole study: The SMART-Seq v4 Ultra Low Input RNA kit was used to prepare libraries from fractions with low cell numbers. Blood was drawn at multiple timepoints before and after primary and secondary immunization, with bulk PBMC replicates and cell subsets isolated. To track T-cell clones before and after primary and booster YFV17D yellow fever vaccination, bulk TCR alpha and beta repertoires were sequenced longitudinally. Two healthy male donors, one aged 18 to 30 and one aged 30 to 40 years, made up the cohort. Here is what the overall study found, with its caveats: Only a couple of donors were included in the study, so the extent to which the findings can be generalized is limited. After the booster, most clones that had expanded after primary vaccination were detected again (about 97% of CD4 and under 90% of CD8), suggesting broad maintenance of memory. Because abundant contaminating clonotypes from the bulk population could be contained in FACS-sorted repertoires, computational filtering was required. A small fraction of clonotypes appeared in both the CD4 and CD8 compartments, likely as a result of convergent recombination. The secondary T-cell response was found to be weaker but faster than the primary response, with a peak reached on day 5 rather than on day 15.

Per the publication, the treatment or condition label means: live attenuated yellow fever vaccine strain. A standard Ficoll-Paque protocol was used to isolate PBMCs from peripheral blood. CD4 and CD8 T-cell fractions were isolated with Dynabeads CD4 and CD8 positive selection kits. TriZol was used to extract RNA from bulk PBMCs, CD4 and CD8 fractions, and dextramer-positive and dextramer-negative fractions. TCR cDNA was synthesized by 5'RACE template switching, through which a universal primer site and unique molecular identifiers were introduced. cDNA synthesis was primed from both the TCR alpha and TCR beta constant segments. Library amplification involved two PCR steps, and the second step added sample barcodes and sequencing adapters. Sequencing of the libraries was done on either Illumina HiSeq 2500 (2x100 bp) or NovaSeq (2x150 bp). The authors processed their data as follows. Reads were demultiplexed and collapsed into UMI consensus sequences with MIGEC, and V(D)J alignment was performed with MiXCR. Vaccine-responding clonotypes were identified with edgeR using replicate PBMC samples, with FDR below 0.01 and a log2 fold change above 5 up to day 15 being required. Each bulk clonotype received a CD4 or CD8 identity based on whether the sequenced CD4 or CD8 repertoire contained that clonotype at higher abundance. In TCRdb, the public reads were trimmed at Q25 with fastp and aligned with MiXCR, with productive beta chains retained. Duplicate CDR3 protein sequences are folded into a single record with the most common DNA and genes. The authors' filters were not applied to this entry. The sample table contains some 110,000 distinct CDR3 sequences; only one count was recorded for 7.2% of them. Approximately 3% of the sample is taken by the ten largest.

The CDR3, from cysteine to phenylalanine, totals 17 residues. Of the read, only the CDR3 DNA is kept; its 51 bases are in frame from base 1. As encoded in the germline V gene, CDR1 is MNHEY while CDR2 is SVGAGI. V lost 2 bases and J lost 0 bases, and the count of bases not matched to a germline gene is 4. At least ten counts were recorded for this clonotype. Which antigen it targets is not known. The record has no base qualities; no much larger clone is one base away. Sequencing used CD4+ T cells sorted from PBMCs, obtained approximately 40 days after the first yellow fever vaccination. The TCR comes from a man in his late teens or twenties who received the YFV17D yellow fever vaccine. Recombination joined TRBV6-5 with TRBJ2-3, and 11 junction bases match TRBD2. The CDR3 here reads CASSYPTSGDSTDTQYF. The sequenced DNA: TGTGCCAGCAGTTACCCGACTAGCGGGGATAGCACAGATACGCAGTATTTT.